A selection of T cell receptor beta chains follows, all from one sample in a study of blood T cells in healthy people across ages. One entry per CDR3 protein, called by TCRdb with MiXCR from the 5' RACE reads. The repertoire includes about 830,000 distinct CDR3 sequences, 62% of them detected once, and about 27% sits in the top ten. The sequencing input was blood. The source of these receptors is a man aged 25 to 45 in good health. CDR3s include the opening cysteine and the closing phenylalanine or tryptophan. Fields, in order: D gene, clone size, V gene, J gene, CDR3 protein, CDR3 DNA. D genes are given only for firm matches. Only some rows state a clone size, as once, few, many or a class for expanded clones.

d_gene: TRBD1
abundance: .
v_gene: TRBV7-2
j_gene: TRBJ2-1
CDR3aa: CASSGDRGRFF
CDR3nt: TGTGCCAGCAGCGGGGACAGGGGGCGGTTCTTC

d_gene: .
abundance: few
v_gene: TRBV7-2
j_gene: TRBJ2-4
CDR3aa: CASSPGSAGENIQYF
CDR3nt: TGTGCCAGCAGCCCGGGCTCGGCAGGGGAAAACATTCAGTACTTC

d_gene: TRBD2
abundance: .
v_gene: TRBV6-1
j_gene: TRBJ2-1
CDR3aa: CASSDNGGWDEQFF
CDR3nt: TGTGCCAGCAGTGATAACGGGGGGTGGGATGAGCAGTTCTTC

d_gene: TRBD2
abundance: .
v_gene: TRBV7-2
j_gene: TRBJ2-1
CDR3aa: CASSRTSGPFDEQFF
CDR3nt: TGTGCCAGCAGTCGGACTAGTGGTCCGTTCGATGAGCAGTTCTTC

d_gene: .
abundance: once
v_gene: TRBV11-2
j_gene: TRBJ1-2
CDR3aa: CASSFTGKGGYTF
CDR3nt: TGTGCCAGCAGCTTCACGGGGAAGGGTGGCTACACCTTC

d_gene: .
abundance: .
v_gene: TRBV4-3
j_gene: TRBJ1-2
CDR3aa: CASSQDDRTNYGYTF
CDR3nt: TGCGCCAGCAGCCAAGATGACCGAACTAACTATGGCTACACCTTC

d_gene: .
abundance: .
v_gene: TRBV28
j_gene: TRBJ2-7
CDR3aa: CASTHTPTAYEQYF
CDR3nt: TGTGCCAGTACGCACACCCCCACCGCTTACGAGCAGTACTTC

d_gene: .
abundance: few
v_gene: TRBV28
j_gene: TRBJ2-7
CDR3aa: CASSFSEFGFDDEQYF
CDR3nt: TGTGCCAGCAGTTTCTCTGAGTTCGGTTTCGACGACGAGCAGTACTTC

d_gene: .
abundance: .
v_gene: TRBV20-1
j_gene: TRBJ1-1
CDR3aa: CSARDLAAEAFF
CDR3nt: TGCAGTGCTAGAGATCTCGCAGCTGAAGCTTTCTTT

d_gene: .
abundance: .
v_gene: TRBV6-5
j_gene: TRBJ2-1
CDR3aa: CASSLRLAYNEQFF
CDR3nt: TGTGCCAGCAGCCTTAGACTAGCCTACAATGAGCAGTTCTTC

d_gene: .
abundance: .
v_gene: TRBV5-1
j_gene: TRBJ2-5
CDR3aa: CASSLIQQETQYF
CDR3nt: TGCGCCAGCAGCTTGATCCAACAAGAGACCCAGTACTTC

d_gene: .
abundance: .
v_gene: TRBV29-1
j_gene: TRBJ2-7
CDR3aa: CSVRAGKSYEQYF
CDR3nt: TGCAGCGTTCGTGCAGGGAAGTCCTACGAGCAGTACTTC

d_gene: .
abundance: few
v_gene: TRBV20-1
j_gene: TRBJ2-3
CDR3aa: CSVHPTQEPQGTQYF
CDR3nt: TGCAGTGTCCACCCGACCCAAGAACCGCAGGGTACGCAGTATTTT

d_gene: .
abundance: .
v_gene: TRBV5-1
j_gene: TRBJ2-5
CDR3aa: CASGRGRGPQETQYF
CDR3nt: TGCGCCAGCGGAAGGGGGCGGGGGCCCCAAGAGACCCAGTACTTC

d_gene: .
abundance: .
v_gene: TRBV3-1
j_gene: TRBJ1-1
CDR3aa: CASSQRRWASGAFF
CDR3nt: TGTGCCAGCAGCCAGCGGAGGTGGGCATCTGGAGCTTTCTTT

d_gene: TRBD2
abundance: .
v_gene: TRBV2
j_gene: TRBJ2-3
CDR3aa: CASRAGMEADTQYF
CDR3nt: TGTGCCAGCCGAGCGGGGATGGAGGCAGATACGCAGTATTTT

d_gene: TRBD2
abundance: .
v_gene: TRBV6-2/TRBV6-3
j_gene: TRBJ2-2
CDR3aa: CASSRGLAGTGELFF
CDR3nt: TGTGCCAGCAGTAGAGGACTAGCGGGCACCGGGGAGCTGTTTTTT

d_gene: .
abundance: .
v_gene: TRBV21-1
j_gene: TRBJ1-4
CDR3aa: CASRCRGKTNEKLFF
CDR3nt: TGTGCCAGCCGATGCAGGGGGAAAACTAATGAAAAACTGTTTTTT

d_gene: .
abundance: .
v_gene: TRBV10-3
j_gene: TRBJ2-3
CDR3aa: CAISESHSSTDTQYF
CDR3nt: TGTGCCATCAGTGAGTCGCACTCGTCTACAGATACGCAGTATTTT

d_gene: TRBD2
abundance: once
v_gene: TRBV10-3
j_gene: TRBJ2-3
CDR3aa: CAISPDGRTSTDTQYF
CDR3nt: TGTGCCATCAGTCCAGACGGGAGGACTAGCACAGATACGCAGTATTTT

d_gene: .
abundance: once
v_gene: TRBV11-1
j_gene: TRBJ1-5
CDR3aa: CASSKNSNQPQHF
CDR3nt: TGTGCCAGCAGCAAAAATAGCAATCAGCCCCAGCATTTT

d_gene: .
abundance: .
v_gene: TRBV20-1
j_gene: TRBJ2-7
CDR3aa: CSAIGTGWDEQYF
CDR3nt: TGCAGTGCTATTGGAACAGGGTGGGACGAGCAGTACTTC

d_gene: .
abundance: few
v_gene: TRBV20-1
j_gene: TRBJ2-1
CDR3aa: CSPYTGGQFF
CDR3nt: TGCAGCCCTTACACCGGGGGGCAGTTCTTC

d_gene: .
abundance: .
v_gene: TRBV10-3
j_gene: TRBJ1-2
CDR3aa: CAIRDTLIGVNYGYTF
CDR3nt: TGTGCCATCAGGGACACGTTAATAGGGGTAAACTATGGCTACACCTTC

d_gene: .
abundance: .
v_gene: TRBV7-2
j_gene: TRBJ2-7
CDR3aa: CASSPHPTGTSSYEQYF
CDR3nt: TGTGCCAGCAGCCCACACCCAACCGGGACAAGCTCCTACGAGCAGTACTTC

d_gene: TRBD1
abundance: .
v_gene: TRBV4-1
j_gene: TRBJ1-4
CDR3aa: CASSPRDRGRVNEKLFF
CDR3nt: TGCGCCAGCAGCCCTCGGGACAGGGGGCGCGTAAATGAAAAACTGTTTTTT

d_gene: .
abundance: .
v_gene: TRBV20-1
j_gene: TRBJ2-7
CDR3aa: CSARGGGLRQYF
CDR3nt: TGCAGTGCTAGAGGAGGAGGGCTTCGGCAGTACTTC

d_gene: .
abundance: .
v_gene: TRBV12-3/TRBV12-4
j_gene: TRBJ1-2
CDR3aa: CASSLGLSYTF
CDR3nt: TGTGCCAGCAGTCTTGGGCTCAGCTACACCTTC

d_gene: TRBD1
abundance: .
v_gene: TRBV5-1
j_gene: TRBJ1-1
CDR3aa: CASGTGVLYTEAFF
CDR3nt: TGCGCCAGCGGGACAGGGGTGTTGTACACTGAAGCTTTCTTT

d_gene: TRBD2
abundance: once
v_gene: TRBV20-1
j_gene: TRBJ2-1
CDR3aa: CSAWEAGGIEQFF
CDR3nt: TGCAGTGCTTGGGAGGCGGGGGGGATTGAGCAGTTCTTC

d_gene: TRBD1
abundance: .
v_gene: TRBV13
j_gene: TRBJ2-1
CDR3aa: CASSFMGRGRVYYNEQFF
CDR3nt: TGTGCCAGCAGCTTCATGGGCAGGGGGCGAGTGTACTACAATGAGCAGTTCTTC

d_gene: TRBD1
abundance: once
v_gene: TRBV4-1
j_gene: TRBJ2-1
CDR3aa: CASSQDFEDREMNEQFF
CDR3nt: TGCGCCAGCAGCCAAGATTTTGAGGACAGGGAGATGAATGAGCAGTTCTTC

d_gene: .
abundance: few
v_gene: TRBV4-3
j_gene: TRBJ2-5
CDR3aa: CASSQGTTVSQETQYF
CDR3nt: TGCGCCAGCAGCCAAGGGACCACTGTCTCCCAAGAGACCCAGTACTTC

d_gene: TRBD1
abundance: .
v_gene: TRBV28
j_gene: TRBJ1-2
CDR3aa: CASNDRGLGYTF
CDR3nt: TGTGCCAGCAACGACAGGGGGCTCGGCTACACCTTC

d_gene: TRBD1
abundance: .
v_gene: TRBV2
j_gene: TRBJ2-3
CDR3aa: CASSEEGANTDTQYF
CDR3nt: TGTGCCAGCAGTGAAGAGGGGGCTAACACAGATACGCAGTATTTT